This T cell receptor beta chain came from a study of shared clonotypes between healthy human individuals. Study-wide points: The researchers took only blood, and tissue repertoires probably look different.

Genomic DNA of each subset was evenly split across several immunoSEQ plates. Template amounts of roughly 280 ng DNA, roughly 28,000 T cell genomes, were employed in unsorted PBMC replicate PCRs. Generated by immunoSEQ multiplex PCR, the TCRdb table keeps only in-frame clones and is missing some. Of about 490,000 clones listed, 76% are singletons. This clone appeared a single time. Its antigen is as yet unknown. The unsorted samples took 85 million or so PBMCs to get genomic DNA. The source material was PBMCs. The source is a woman between 35 and 50 years old in good health. Some clones in this sample may be carry-over from other donors' samples.

The CDR3 region has the DNA TGTGCCAGCAGCTTAGGGGCTAATTCACCCCTCCACTTT. Encoded protein: CASSLGANSPLHF. The gene calls are TRBV7-9 and TRBJ1-6; no clear D gene. V was shortened by 1 base and J by 6 bases, with 4 bases between the two germline ends. Germline V lookup: CDR1 SEHNR, CDR2 FQNEAQ (reference sequence). CDR3 size: 13 residues.